One and the same sample provided the 28 T cell receptor beta chains below, sequenced in a study of OX40 agonist ivuxolimab in advanced cancers. The method was immunoSEQ multiplex PCR; TCRdb's version includes in-frame clones alone and lacks a portion of them. The data show nearly 80,000 clones, around 90% seen once. The sample in question was CD4+ or CD8+ T cells sorted from blood, obtained in a trial of the OX40 agonist ivuxolimab. Source of these receptors: an adult with an advanced solid tumor such as melanoma, head and neck, liver or kidney cancer.

The V gene is TRBV28, the J gene TRBJ1-1, with 9 bases that match TRBD1. The germline CDR1 and CDR2 sequences are MDHEN and SYDVKM. The J segment lost 0 bases and the V segment lost 8 bases, leaving 10 bases of the junction unmatched. This CDR3 is 16 amino acids long. This chain's CDR3 is CASFDRGISMNTEAFF. The CDR3 region has the DNA TGTGCCAGCTTTGACAGGGGGATATCCATGAACACTGAAGCTTTCTTT.

This clone has more than one count but fewer than ten. The V and J genes are TRBV4-1 and TRBJ1-1; possibly TRBD1 for D (5 bases). Per germline, CDR1 MGHRA and CDR2 YSYEKL. The CDR3 consists of 17 residues. The V end was cut by 2 bases, the J end by 5 bases, with 21 bases between. The CDR3 protein is CASSQLIFEGLGTEAFF. The CDR3 DNA is TGCGCCAGCAGCCAACTCATATTCGAGGGGCTGGGTACTGAAGCTTTCTTT.

The chain links TRBV27 to TRBJ1-6, with 9 bases lining up with TRBD1. In germline, CDR1 is MNHEY, CDR2 SMNVEV (reference sequence). This CDR3 is 14 amino acids long. Unmatched junction bases numbered 4, after V lost 4 bases and J lost 9 bases. CDR3 DNA: TGTGCCAGCAGTTGGACAGGGGTTCGTTCACCCCTCCACTTT. Protein product: CASSWTGVRSPLHF.

The chain uses TRBV5-8 and TRBJ2-1; 9 bases agree with TRBD1. Germline-derived CDR1 and CDR2 are SGHTS and YDEGEE. With V trimmed by 3 bases and J by 7 bases, 11 bases remained unmatched. This CDR3 has 16 amino acids. CDR3 region: CASSSTPGTGSNEQFF. DNA for the CDR3: TGTGCCAGCAGCTCGACCCCCGGGACAGGGTCGAATGAGCAGTTCTTC.

The rearrangement joins TRBV7-8 to TRBJ2-5, with TRBD2 matching 7 bases. The germline V gene encodes CDR1 SGHVS and CDR2 FQNEAQ. CDR3 length equals 14 residues. Trimming at V came to 4 bases and at J to 5 bases, leaving 7 bases not matched to a gene. The CDR3 loop is CASSSRGDRETQYF. The DNA for the CDR3 is TGTGCCAGCAGCTCCCGGGGGGATAGGGAGACCCAGTACTTC.

This rearrangement joins TRBV11-2 to TRBJ2-1; TRBD2 matches at 11 bases. The J segment lost 6 bases and the V segment lost 1 base, leaving 5 bases of the junction unmatched. Looked up from germline, CDR1 is SGHAT and CDR2 is FQNNGV. This CDR3 contains 16 residues. The CDR3 DNA follows: TGTGCCAGCAGCTTAGCGAGACTAGCGGGGATCAATGAGCAGTTCTTC. Amino acids: CASSLARLAGINEQFF.

The V and J genes are TRBV5-1 and TRBJ1-1, with TRBD1 matching over 8 bases. The length of the CDR3 is 14 residues. The ends lost 4 bases at V and 5 bases at J; junction bases unmatched: 7. Germline V gene lookup returns CDR1 SGHRS and CDR2 YFSETQ. Here the CDR3 DNA reads TGCGCCAGCAGCGAGGACTGGACAGGGACTGAAGCTTTCTTT. Protein sequence: CASSEDWTGTEAFF.

This clone came up once. CDR3 DNA sequence: TGTGCCAGCAGGTATACAGGGGTGAACACTGAAGCTTTCTTT. Its protein product is CASRYTGVNTEAFF. The J gene is TRBJ1-1, the V gene TRBV6-1; 7 nucleotides align to TRBD1. CDR3 length equals 14 residues. The junction had 4 bases not matched to a gene; V was cut back by 6 bases and J by 0 bases. CDR1 is MNHNS and CDR2 is SASEGT in the germline V gene.

The chain couples TRBV5-1 to TRBJ1-1; perhaps TRBD1 as D (5 bases). CDR1 is SGHRS, CDR2 YFSETQ, per germline. V dropped 3 bases and J dropped 0 bases, with 15 bases sitting between them. The CDR3 has 16 amino acids. CDR3 sequence: CASSYEGRVVNTEAFF. The DNA of the CDR3 is TGCGCCAGCAGCTATGAAGGCAGGGTTGTGAACACTGAAGCTTTCTTT.

The CDR3 DNA reads as TGTGCCAGCCGGAACGCGCTAGGGTATAATTCACCCCTCCACTTT. Protein sequence: CASRNALGYNSPLHF. The genes are TRBV28 and TRBJ1-6; D is ambiguous. Trimming cost V 8 bases and J 4 bases, with 15 bases left between them. The CDR3 runs 15 residues. Germline assignment: CDR1 MDHEN and CDR2 SYDVKM.

V gene TRBV2 combines with J gene TRBJ1-3; no clear D gene. With 3 bases removed from V and 4 bases from J, the gap between germline ends came to 16 bases. The CDR3 runs 16 residues. In germline, CDR1 is SNHLY, CDR2 FYNNEI. The CDR3 here is CASSDGSYRRGNTIYF. CDR3 DNA: TGTGCCAGCAGTGATGGGTCGTACCGCCGGGGAAACACCATATATTTT.

The rearrangement joins TRBV2 to TRBJ2-2, with D maybe TRBD2 (6 bases). Germline V lookup: CDR1 SNHLY, CDR2 FYNNEI. The CDR3 length is 14 residues. Trimming cost V 6 bases and J 4 bases, with 12 bases left between them. The CDR3 DNA reads as TGTGCCAGCAGGGCGGGGTCACCCACCGGGGAGCTGTTTTTT. Translating gives CASRAGSPTGELFF.

The chain uses TRBV19 and TRBJ2-7; D may be TRBD2 (6 bases). CDR3 length: 13 residues. Germline V CDR1 and CDR2: LNHDA, SQIVND (reference sequence). V shed 3 bases and J shed 6 bases, with 12 bases lying between them. CDR3 in DNA: TGTGCCAGTAGTATGACTAGGTGGAGCGAGCAGTACTTC. As protein: CASSMTRWSEQYF.

As for this clone: Distinct nucleotide sequences in the sample also encode this CDR3. The CDR3 nucleotides are TGCGCCAGCAGCTTGCCCACAGATACGCAGTATTTT. It translates to CASSLPTDTQYF. The V and J genes are TRBV5-1 and TRBJ2-3; D remains unclear. Trimming took 1 base from V and 2 from J, leaving 2 bases between them. In germline, CDR1 is SGHRS, CDR2 YFSETQ. The CDR3 contains 12 residues.

V and J are TRBV18 and TRBJ1-3; 7 bases map to TRBD1. CDR1 and CDR2 (germline): KGHSH, LQKENI. V was pared by 3 bases and J by 8 bases, with 10 bases of the junction left unmatched. The CDR3 covers 15 residues. The CDR3 region has the DNA TGTGCCAGCTCACCGTCGACAGGGCGCTGGGACACCATATATTTT. As protein: CASSPSTGRWDTIYF.

This clone was counted a few times. The chain employs TRBV9 and TRBJ1-4; 8 nucleotides line up with TRBD1. The CDR3 runs to 16 residues. CDR1 and CDR2 (germline): SGDLS, YYNGEE. V dropped 3 bases and J dropped 8; count of bases not matched to a gene: 12. The CDR3 bases are TGTGCCAGCAGCGCCTCAGGGGGCGCGAGGGAGGAAAAACTGTTTTTT. This translates into CASSASGGAREEKLFF. Full variable domain (rest looked up from reference TRBV9 and TRBJ1-4): DSGVTQTPKHLITATGQRVTLRCSPRSGDLSVYWYQQSLDQGLQFLIQYYNGEERAKGNILERFSAQQFPDLHSELNLSSLELGDSALYFCASSASGGAREEKLFFGSGTQLSVL.

The J gene is TRBJ2-1, the V gene TRBV6-1, with 7 bases fitting TRBD2. This CDR3 comprises 14 residues. The germline CDR1 and CDR2 sequences are MNHNS and SASEGT. V lost 6 bases and J lost 9; bases outside the gene matches: 11. CDR3: CASRGRVGRSEQFF. The CDR3 DNA reads as TGTGCCAGCAGGGGGCGGGTCGGGAGGAGTGAGCAGTTCTTC.

CDR3 amino acids: CASSSGGTARNTEAFF. The CDR3 nucleotides read TGTGCCAGCAGCTCGGGAGGGACAGCGAGGAACACTGAAGCTTTCTTT. This rearrangement joins TRBV11-3 to TRBJ1-1; 7 bases align to TRBD1. CDR3 length: 16 residues. With 4 bases clipped from V and 1 base from J, the junction kept 9 bases outside the gene matches. Looked up from germline, CDR1 is SGHNT and CDR2 is YENEEA.

The chain joins TRBV29-1 to TRBJ2-1; 13 bases match TRBD2. V dropped 3 bases and J dropped 7; count of bases not matched to a gene: 3. The CDR3 loop spans 14 amino acids. The germline V gene has CDR1 SQVTM and CDR2 ANQGSEA. The CDR3: CSVDLLAGGNEQFF. CDR3 DNA sequence: TGCAGCGTTGACCTACTAGCGGGGGGGAATGAGCAGTTCTTC.

The table lists this clone with a count of one. The chain couples TRBV19 to TRBJ1-3; D uncertain. V lost 6 bases to trimming and J lost 0 bases, with 9 bases between them. Germline V lookup: CDR1 LNHDA, CDR2 SQIVND (reference sequence). The CDR3 runs 14 residues. This chain's CDR3 is CASRPSYSGNTIYF. The CDR3 DNA reads TGTGCCAGTAGACCCAGCTACTCTGGAAACACCATATATTTT. Complete variable domain (other parts from reference TRBV19 and TRBJ1-3): DGGITQSPKYLFRKEGQNVTLSCEQNLNHDAMYWYRQDPGQGLRLIYYSQIVNDFQKGDIAEGYSVSREKKESFPLTVTSAQKNPTAFYLCASRPSYSGNTIYFGEGSWLTVV.

The chain carries TRBV11-3 and TRBJ1-2, with 8 positions matching TRBD1. CDR1 and CDR2 (germline): SGHNT, YENEEA. The CDR3 runs 15 residues. V lost 4 bases to trimming and J lost 6 bases; unmatched junction nucleotides: 10. DNA for the CDR3: TGTGCCAGCAGCTCCCGCTTAGTCAGGGGGCATGGCTACACCTTC. Translating gives CASSSRLVRGHGYTF.

V and J are TRBV6-5 and TRBJ1-5; D might be TRBD1 (6 bases). The CDR3 totals 13 residues. Trimming left V 7 bases short and J 9 bases short, with 16 bases between. The germline V gene has CDR1 MNHEY and CDR2 SVGAGI. The CDR3 reads CASTPGGRLPQHF. CDR3 bases: TGTGCCAGCACCCCTGGGGGGCGCTTGCCCCAGCATTTT.

The gene calls are TRBV10-3 and TRBJ2-3; D is uncertain. The CDR3 sequence is 15 residues long. Trimming removed 6 bases at V and 1 base at J, with 14 bases between. Germline V gives CDR1 ENHRY, CDR2 SYGVKD. The CDR3 sequence is CAIRQKTRGTDTQYF. In DNA, the CDR3 is TGTGCCATCAGGCAAAAGACACGTGGCACAGATACGCAGTATTTT.

The rearrangement links TRBV6-6 to TRBJ1-2; 9 bases align to TRBD1. Germline V lookup: CDR1 MNHNY, CDR2 SVGAGI (reference sequence). V shed 4 bases and J 2 bases; nucleotides not matched to a gene: 2. This CDR3 region has 14 residues. The CDR3: CASSWTGANYGYTF. The CDR3 DNA reads as TGTGCCAGCAGTTGGACAGGGGCGAACTATGGCTACACCTTC.

In this sample, this clone turned up once. This CDR3 reads CASSLMTQTGELFF. The DNA for the CDR3 is TGCGCCAGCAGCTTGATGACGCAAACCGGGGAGCTGTTTTTT. V gene TRBV5-1 combines with J gene TRBJ2-2; D remains unclear. Germline V gene lookup returns CDR1 SGHRS and CDR2 YFSETQ. The CDR3 length is 14 residues. Deletions cut 1 base from V and 5 bases from J, with 9 bases between.

The count of this clone is one. The CDR3 sequence: CASILVLSYEQYV. In DNA form, the CDR3 reads TGTGCCAGCATCCTAGTCCTCTCCTACGAGCAGTACGTC. The chain couples TRBV25-1 to TRBJ2-7; no clear D. Deletions cut 7 bases from V and 0 bases from J, with 10 bases between. This CDR3 is built from 13 residues. Germline V gene lookup returns CDR1 MGHDK and CDR2 SYGVNS.

The rearrangement links TRBV6-5 to TRBJ1-6; D is unresolved. CDR3 length equals 11 residues. V was cut by 2 bases and J by 12 bases, with 5 bases left in between. Germline loops: CDR1 MNHEY, CDR2 SVGAGI. CDR3 region: CASSYPGPLHF. Here the CDR3 DNA reads TGTGCCAGCAGTTACCCCGGACCCCTCCACTTT.

The chain joins TRBV19 to TRBJ2-5; D might be TRBD1 (5 bases). Germline V CDR1 and CDR2: LNHDA, SQIVND (reference sequence). Trimming removed 3 bases from V and 5 bases from J, with 10 bases in between. The CDR3 is 13 amino acids. Written as DNA, the CDR3 is TGTGCCAGTAGTATGTCTGGGGCGGAGACCCAGTACTTC. Amino acid sequence: CASSMSGAETQYF.